What follows is one TCR beta chain and its context. Its antigen has not been determined. No base quality information exists; no much larger clone differs at one position. The data derive from a study of T cell changes during pregnancy in multiple sclerosis (dated by TCRdb to about 2019). Regarding the research as a whole: Changes in the T cell repertoire over the course of pregnancy were examined in this study in women with multiple sclerosis.

CDR1 and CDR2 (SGHVS, FQNEAQ) derive from the germline V gene. CDR3 length: 16 amino acids, cysteine to phenylalanine. Only CDR3 DNA remains: 48 bases, in frame from the first base. Between the V and J ends, shortened by 5 bases and 4 bases respectively, the junction contains 21 bases. Preparation of the library involved the immunoSEQ multiplex PCR assay. Not all clones reach the TCRdb copy of this immuneACCESS table, which keeps in-frame sequences only. Checked studies attribute under half of the gap to unresolved V genes and leave the rest unexplained. This sample lists tens of thousands of clones; about 89% were detected once. Roughly 4% of the sample is held by the ten biggest clonotypes.

The receptor chain draws on TRBV7-8 and TRBJ2-7; perhaps TRBD2 is the D gene, with 5 bases matching. The sample in question was PBMCs, obtained in the first trimester of pregnancy. This clonotype was sampled from a female donor in good health, serving as a control in a pregnancy study. Some clones in this sample may be carry-over from other donors' samples. The DNA sequence reads TGTGCCAGCAGCCCCCAGAGGGTACTCCGGTCGTACGAGCAGTACTTC. This yields the protein CASSPQRVLRSYEQYF. Reference TRBV7-8 and TRBJ2-7 proteins supply the regions before and after the CDR3; the full variable domain is: GAGVSQSPRYKVAKRGQDVALRCDPISGHVSLFWYQQALGQGPEFLTYFQNEAQLDKSGLPSDRFFAERPEGSVSTLKIQRTQQEDSAVYLCASSPQRVLRSYEQYFGPGTRLTVT.